Listed below are T cell receptor beta chains from one sample, sequenced in a study of blood T cells in healthy people across ages. TCRdb used MiXCR to reprocess the 5' RACE reads, holding one entry per CDR3 protein. The data show 650,000 to 800,000 distinct CDR3 sequences, under 45% seen once. Material: blood. All receptors come from a man in his sixties in good health. CDR3s include the opening cysteine and the closing phenylalanine or tryptophan. The D gene is left open where the match is weak. The listing skips clone size in some rows; elsewhere it reads once, few, many or a size class.

v_gene: TRBV29-1; j_gene: TRBJ1-2; d_gene: .; abundance: .; CDR3aa: CSVLDRSNYGYTF; CDR3nt: TGCAGCGTTCTAGACAGGAGCAACTATGGCTACACCTTC
v_gene: TRBV5-1; j_gene: TRBJ2-5; d_gene: .; abundance: .; CDR3aa: CASTLSAGTTYNEQYF; CDR3nt: TGCGCCAGCACTCTCTCAGCGGGGACAACTTACAATGAGCAGTACTTC
v_gene: TRBV6-1; j_gene: TRBJ2-7; d_gene: TRBD2; abundance: .; CDR3aa: CASSVSSGGPVEQYF; CDR3nt: TGTGCCAGCAGTGTGTCTAGCGGGGGCCCCGTCGAGCAGTACTTC
v_gene: TRBV20-1; j_gene: TRBJ1-4; d_gene: TRBD1; abundance: few; CDR3aa: CSARDHRGREKLFF; CDR3nt: TGCAGTGCTAGAGATCACAGGGGGCGAGAAAAACTGTTTTTT
v_gene: TRBV15; j_gene: TRBJ2-5; d_gene: TRBD1; abundance: many; CDR3aa: CATSRDRGGETQYF; CDR3nt: TGTGCCACCAGCAGAGATCGAGGGGGCGAGACCCAGTACTTC
v_gene: TRBV10-3; j_gene: TRBJ2-2; d_gene: .; abundance: .; CDR3aa: CAISKVTGELFF; CDR3nt: TGTGCCATCAGCAAGGTTACCGGGGAGCTGTTTTTT
v_gene: TRBV12-3/TRBV12-4; j_gene: TRBJ2-3; d_gene: .; abundance: .; CDR3aa: CASSFLADMQYF; CDR3nt: TGTGCCAGCAGTTTCTTGGCAGATATGCAATATTTT
v_gene: TRBV9; j_gene: TRBJ2-1; d_gene: .; abundance: many; CDR3aa: CASSVNVGGSWEQFF; CDR3nt: TGTGCCAGCAGCGTAAACGTGGGAGGTTCTTGGGAGCAGTTCTTC
v_gene: TRBV29-1; j_gene: TRBJ2-1; d_gene: TRBD1; abundance: .; CDR3aa: CSVELGDSYNERFF; CDR3nt: TGCAGCGTTGAATTAGGGGACAGCTACAATGAGCGGTTCTTC
v_gene: TRBV29-1; j_gene: TRBJ2-7; d_gene: .; abundance: many; CDR3aa: CSVEGGADRDEQYF; CDR3nt: TGCAGCGTTGAGGGAGGGGCGGACAGGGACGAGCAGTACTTC
v_gene: TRBV6-5; j_gene: TRBJ2-2; d_gene: .; abundance: few; CDR3aa: CASSYGISGELFF; CDR3nt: TGTGCCAGCAGTTATGGGATCTCCGGGGAGCTGTTTTTT
v_gene: TRBV7-2; j_gene: TRBJ1-4; d_gene: .; abundance: once; CDR3aa: CASSPTGTATNEKLFF; CDR3nt: TGTGCCAGCAGCCCCACCGGGACGGCTACTAATGAAAAACTGTTTTTT
v_gene: TRBV4-3; j_gene: TRBJ2-1; d_gene: TRBD2; abundance: .; CDR3aa: CASSQMTSGGQTYNEQFF; CDR3nt: TGCGCCAGCAGCCAGATGACTAGCGGGGGGCAGACCTACAATGAGCAGTTCTTC
v_gene: TRBV4-1; j_gene: TRBJ1-4; d_gene: TRBD1; abundance: .; CDR3aa: CASSQDVRGRLREKLFF; CDR3nt: TGCGCCAGCAGCCAAGACGTCAGGGGGCGACTTCGCGAAAAACTGTTTTTT
v_gene: TRBV15; j_gene: TRBJ2-3; d_gene: TRBD2; abundance: few; CDR3aa: CATSRDSLAGSGTDTQYF; CDR3nt: TGTGCCACCAGCAGAGATTCACTAGCGGGGTCGGGAACAGATACGCAGTATTTT
v_gene: TRBV15; j_gene: TRBJ2-1; d_gene: TRBD1; abundance: .; CDR3aa: CATSRDALWVGGPNNEQFF; CDR3nt: TGTGCCACCAGCAGAGATGCCCTGTGGGTAGGGGGCCCTAACAATGAGCAGTTCTTC
v_gene: TRBV4-3; j_gene: TRBJ1-2; d_gene: .; abundance: few; CDR3aa: CASSQDQRVGGYTF; CDR3nt: TGCGCCAGCAGCCAAGATCAGAGAGTTGGCGGCTACACCTTC
v_gene: TRBV13; j_gene: TRBJ2-6; d_gene: TRBD2; abundance: .; CDR3aa: CASSSRGVAGANVLTF; CDR3nt: TGCGCCAGCAGCTCTCGGGGGGTTGCTGGGGCCAACGTCCTGACTTTC